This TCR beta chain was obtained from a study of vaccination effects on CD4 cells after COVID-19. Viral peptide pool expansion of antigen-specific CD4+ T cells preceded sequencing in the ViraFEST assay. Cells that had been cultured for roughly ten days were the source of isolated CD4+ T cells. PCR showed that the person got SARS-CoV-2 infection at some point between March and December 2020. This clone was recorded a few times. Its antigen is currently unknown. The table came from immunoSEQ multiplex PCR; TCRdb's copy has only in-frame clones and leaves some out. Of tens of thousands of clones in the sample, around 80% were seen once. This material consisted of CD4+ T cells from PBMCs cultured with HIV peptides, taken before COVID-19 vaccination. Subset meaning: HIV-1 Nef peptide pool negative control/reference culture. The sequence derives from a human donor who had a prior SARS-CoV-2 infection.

CDR3 sequence reads: CASKNGRGSTNEKLFF. CDR3 in DNA: TGTGCCAGCAAGAATGGGAGGGGCTCAACTAATGAAAAACTGTTTTTT. This chain joins TRBV4-2 and TRBJ1-4; maybe TRBD1 (5 bases). Deletions cut 7 bases from V and 0 bases from J, with 15 bases between. CDR1 and CDR2 from the germline V gene are LGHNA and YNFKEQ. The CDR3 is 16 amino acids.